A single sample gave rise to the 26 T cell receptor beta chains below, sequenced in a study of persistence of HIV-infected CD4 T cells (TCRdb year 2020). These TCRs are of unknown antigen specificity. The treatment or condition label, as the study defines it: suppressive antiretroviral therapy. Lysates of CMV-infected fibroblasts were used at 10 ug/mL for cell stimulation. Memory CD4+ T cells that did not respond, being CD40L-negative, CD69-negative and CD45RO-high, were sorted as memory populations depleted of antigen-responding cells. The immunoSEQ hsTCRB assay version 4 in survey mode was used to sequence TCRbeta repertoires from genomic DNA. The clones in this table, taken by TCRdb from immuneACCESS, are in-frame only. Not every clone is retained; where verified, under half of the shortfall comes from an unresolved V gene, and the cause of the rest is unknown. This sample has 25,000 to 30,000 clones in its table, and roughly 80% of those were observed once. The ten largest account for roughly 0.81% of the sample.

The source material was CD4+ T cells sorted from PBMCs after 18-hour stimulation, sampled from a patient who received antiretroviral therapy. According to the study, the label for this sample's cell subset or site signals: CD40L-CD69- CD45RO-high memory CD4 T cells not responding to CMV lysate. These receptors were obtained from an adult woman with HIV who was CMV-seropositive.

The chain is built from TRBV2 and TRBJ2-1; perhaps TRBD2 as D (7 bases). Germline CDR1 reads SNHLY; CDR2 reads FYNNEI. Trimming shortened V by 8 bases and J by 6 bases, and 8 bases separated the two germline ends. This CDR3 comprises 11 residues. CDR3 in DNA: TGTGCCAGCGGGGGGGCCAATGAGCAGTTCTTC. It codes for CASGGANEQFF.

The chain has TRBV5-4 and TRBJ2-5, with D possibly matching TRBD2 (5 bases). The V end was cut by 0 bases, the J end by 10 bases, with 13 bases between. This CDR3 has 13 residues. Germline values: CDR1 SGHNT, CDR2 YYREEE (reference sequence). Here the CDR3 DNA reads TGTGCCAGCAGCTTGGGTCCCCGGGAAGACCAGTACTTC. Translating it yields CASSLGPREDQYF.

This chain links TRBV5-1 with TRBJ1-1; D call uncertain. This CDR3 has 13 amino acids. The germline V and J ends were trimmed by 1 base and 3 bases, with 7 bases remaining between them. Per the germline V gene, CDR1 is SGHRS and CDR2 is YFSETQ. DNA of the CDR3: TGCGCCAGCAGCTTGCACAGCGACACTGAAGCTTTCTTT. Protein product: CASSLHSDTEAFF.

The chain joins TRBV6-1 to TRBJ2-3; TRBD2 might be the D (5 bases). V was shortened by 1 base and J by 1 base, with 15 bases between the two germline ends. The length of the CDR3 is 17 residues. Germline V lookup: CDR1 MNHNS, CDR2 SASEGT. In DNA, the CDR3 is TGTGCCAGCAGTGAAGGCGGCGGATCGAGGGGCACAGATACGCAGTATTTT. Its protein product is CASSEGGGSRGTDTQYF.

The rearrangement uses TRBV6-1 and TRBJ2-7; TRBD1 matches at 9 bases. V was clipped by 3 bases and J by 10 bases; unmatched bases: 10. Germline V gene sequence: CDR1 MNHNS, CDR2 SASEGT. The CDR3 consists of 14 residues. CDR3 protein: CASSEGQGITSQYV. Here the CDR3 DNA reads TGTGCCAGCAGTGAGGGACAGGGAATAACCAGTCAGTACGTC.

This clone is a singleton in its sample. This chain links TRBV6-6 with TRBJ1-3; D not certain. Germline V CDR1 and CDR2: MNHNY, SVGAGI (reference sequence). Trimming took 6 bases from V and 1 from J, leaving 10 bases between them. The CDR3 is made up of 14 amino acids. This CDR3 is CASRSGPSGNTIYF. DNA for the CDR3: TGTGCCAGCAGGAGCGGGCCTTCTGGAAACACCATATATTTT.

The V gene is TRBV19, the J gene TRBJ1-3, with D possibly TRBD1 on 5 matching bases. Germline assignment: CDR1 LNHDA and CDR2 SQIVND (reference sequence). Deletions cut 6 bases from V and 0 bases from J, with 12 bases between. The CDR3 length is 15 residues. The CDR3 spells CASSGTASSGNTIYF. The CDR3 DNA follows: TGTGCCAGTAGCGGGACGGCGAGCTCTGGAAACACCATATATTTT.

The CDR3 sequence: CASSFSLAPGDTQYF. The CDR3 coding sequence is TGTGCCAGCAGCTTTTCCCTAGCGCCAGGGGATACGCAGTATTTT. The V call is TRBV9, the J call TRBJ2-3, with TRBD2 as a possible D gene (6 bases). Trimming removed 4 bases from V and 6 bases from J, with 18 bases in between. The CDR3 has 15 residues. In germline, CDR1 is SGDLS, CDR2 YYNGEE.

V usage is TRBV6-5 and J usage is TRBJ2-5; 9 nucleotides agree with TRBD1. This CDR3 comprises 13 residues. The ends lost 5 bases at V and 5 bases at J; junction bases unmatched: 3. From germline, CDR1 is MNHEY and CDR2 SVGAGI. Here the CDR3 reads CASSTGQGETQYF. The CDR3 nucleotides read TGTGCCAGCAGTACGGGACAGGGTGAGACCCAGTACTTC.

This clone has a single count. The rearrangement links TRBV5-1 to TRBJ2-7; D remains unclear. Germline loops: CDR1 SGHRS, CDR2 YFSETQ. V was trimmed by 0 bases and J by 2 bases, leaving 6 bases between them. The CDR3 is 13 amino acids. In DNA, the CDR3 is TGCGCCAGCAGCTTGGACTTGGCCTACGAGCAGTACTTC. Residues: CASSLDLAYEQYF.

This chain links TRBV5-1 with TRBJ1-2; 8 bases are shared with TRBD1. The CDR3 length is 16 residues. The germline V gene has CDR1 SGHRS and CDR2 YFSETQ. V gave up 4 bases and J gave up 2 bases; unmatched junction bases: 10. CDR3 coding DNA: TGCGCCAGCAGCCGTACCGGGACAGGTGGGAACTATGGCTACACCTTC. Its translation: CASSRTGTGGNYGYTF.

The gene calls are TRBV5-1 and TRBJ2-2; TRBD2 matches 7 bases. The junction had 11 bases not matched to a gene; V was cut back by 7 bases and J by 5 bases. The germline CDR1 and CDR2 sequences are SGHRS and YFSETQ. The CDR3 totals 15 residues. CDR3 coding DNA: TGCGCCAGCCGTCGGGGAGCGGGGCAGACCGGGGAGCTGTTTTTT. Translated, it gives CASRRGAGQTGELFF.

Written as DNA, the CDR3 is TGTGCCAGCAGTGGGGGGGGGAACACTGAAGCTTTCTTT. Encoded protein: CASSGGGNTEAFF. The chain combines TRBV12-3 or TRBV12-4 with TRBJ1-1, with D possibly matching TRBD1 (5 bases). This CDR3 region has 13 residues. V dropped 5 bases and J dropped 1 base, with 8 bases sitting between them.

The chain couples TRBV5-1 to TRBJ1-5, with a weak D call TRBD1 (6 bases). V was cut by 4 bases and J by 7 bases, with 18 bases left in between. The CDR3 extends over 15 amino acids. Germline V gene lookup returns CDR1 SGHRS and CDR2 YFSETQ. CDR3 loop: CASSQETGNGQPQHF. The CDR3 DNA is TGCGCCAGCAGCCAGGAAACAGGGAATGGACAGCCCCAGCATTTT.

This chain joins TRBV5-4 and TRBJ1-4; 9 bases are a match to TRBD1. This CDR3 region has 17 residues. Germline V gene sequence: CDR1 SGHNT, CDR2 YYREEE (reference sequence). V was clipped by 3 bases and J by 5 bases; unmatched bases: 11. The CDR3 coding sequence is TGTGCCAGCAGCTCAACCGGGACAGGGCGCCACAATGAAAAACTGTTTTTT. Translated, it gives CASSSTGTGRHNEKLFF.

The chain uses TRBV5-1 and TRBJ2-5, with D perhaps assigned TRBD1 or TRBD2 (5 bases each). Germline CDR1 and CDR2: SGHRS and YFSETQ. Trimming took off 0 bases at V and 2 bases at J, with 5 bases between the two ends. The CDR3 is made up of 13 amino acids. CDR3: CASSLGGQETQYF. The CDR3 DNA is TGCGCCAGCAGCTTGGGGGGGCAAGAGACCCAGTACTTC.

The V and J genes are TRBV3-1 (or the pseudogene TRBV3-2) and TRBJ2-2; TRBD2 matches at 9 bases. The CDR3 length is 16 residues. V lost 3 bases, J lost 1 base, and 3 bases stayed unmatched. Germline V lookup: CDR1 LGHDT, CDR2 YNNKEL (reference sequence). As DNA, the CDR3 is TGTGCCAGCAGCCAGGCTAGCGGGATGAACACCGGGGAGCTGTTTTTT. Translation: CASSQASGMNTGELFF.

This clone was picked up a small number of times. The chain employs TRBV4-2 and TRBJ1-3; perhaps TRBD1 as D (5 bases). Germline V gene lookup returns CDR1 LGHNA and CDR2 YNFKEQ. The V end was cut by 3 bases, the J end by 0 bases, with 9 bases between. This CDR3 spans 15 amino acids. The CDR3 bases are TGTGCCAGCAGCCAGCCCGGGGGCTCTGGAAACACCATATATTTT. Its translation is CASSQPGGSGNTIYF.

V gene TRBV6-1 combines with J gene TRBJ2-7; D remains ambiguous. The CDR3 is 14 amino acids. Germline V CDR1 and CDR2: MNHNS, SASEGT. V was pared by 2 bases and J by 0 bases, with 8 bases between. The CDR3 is CASSEHESSYEQYV. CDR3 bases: TGTGCCAGCAGTGAACACGAAAGCTCCTACGAGCAGTACGTC.

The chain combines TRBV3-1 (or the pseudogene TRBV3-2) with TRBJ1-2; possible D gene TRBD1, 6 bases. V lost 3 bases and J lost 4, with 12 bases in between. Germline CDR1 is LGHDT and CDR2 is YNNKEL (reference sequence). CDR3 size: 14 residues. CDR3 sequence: CASSHLGASYGYTF. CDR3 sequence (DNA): TGTGCCAGCAGCCATTTGGGGGCCTCCTATGGCTACACCTTC.

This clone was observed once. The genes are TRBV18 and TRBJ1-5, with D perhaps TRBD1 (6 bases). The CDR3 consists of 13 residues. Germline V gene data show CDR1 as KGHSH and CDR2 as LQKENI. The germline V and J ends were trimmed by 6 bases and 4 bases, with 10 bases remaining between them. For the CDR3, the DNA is TGTGCCAGCTCTCCAACAGGGAATCAGCCCCAGCATTTT. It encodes CASSPTGNQPQHF.

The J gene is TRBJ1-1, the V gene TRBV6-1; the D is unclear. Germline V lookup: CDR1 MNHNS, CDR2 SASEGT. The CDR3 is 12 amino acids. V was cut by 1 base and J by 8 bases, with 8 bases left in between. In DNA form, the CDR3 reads TGTGCCAGCAGTGAAGTGGGCGCAGAAGCTTTCTTT. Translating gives CASSEVGAEAFF.

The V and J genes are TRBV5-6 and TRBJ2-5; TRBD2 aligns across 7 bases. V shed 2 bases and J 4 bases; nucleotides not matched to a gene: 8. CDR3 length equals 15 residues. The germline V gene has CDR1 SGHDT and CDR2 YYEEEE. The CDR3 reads CASSFTRGVLETQYF. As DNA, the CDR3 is TGTGCCAGCAGCTTCACTCGGGGGGTGCTAGAGACCCAGTACTTC.

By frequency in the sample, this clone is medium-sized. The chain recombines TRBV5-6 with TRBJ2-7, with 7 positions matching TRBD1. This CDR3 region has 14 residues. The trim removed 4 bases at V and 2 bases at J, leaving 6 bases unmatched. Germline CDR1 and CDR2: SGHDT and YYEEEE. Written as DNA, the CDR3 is TGTGCCAGCAGCGTACAGGGGATTACCTACGAGCAGTACTTC. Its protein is CASSVQGITYEQYF.

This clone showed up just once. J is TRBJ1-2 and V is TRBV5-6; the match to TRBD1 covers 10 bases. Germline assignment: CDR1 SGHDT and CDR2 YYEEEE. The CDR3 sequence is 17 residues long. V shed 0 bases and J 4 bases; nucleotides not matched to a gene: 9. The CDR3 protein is CASSLEYWDRGGYGYTF. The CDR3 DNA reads TGTGCCAGCAGCTTGGAATATTGGGACAGGGGAGGCTATGGCTACACCTTC.

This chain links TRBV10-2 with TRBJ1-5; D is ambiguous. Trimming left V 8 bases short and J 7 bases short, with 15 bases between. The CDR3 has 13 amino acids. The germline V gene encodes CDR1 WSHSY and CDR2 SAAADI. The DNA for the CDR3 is TGCGCCAGCTCCCTCGGGGAGTGGCAGCCCCAGCATTTT. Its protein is CASSLGEWQPQHF.